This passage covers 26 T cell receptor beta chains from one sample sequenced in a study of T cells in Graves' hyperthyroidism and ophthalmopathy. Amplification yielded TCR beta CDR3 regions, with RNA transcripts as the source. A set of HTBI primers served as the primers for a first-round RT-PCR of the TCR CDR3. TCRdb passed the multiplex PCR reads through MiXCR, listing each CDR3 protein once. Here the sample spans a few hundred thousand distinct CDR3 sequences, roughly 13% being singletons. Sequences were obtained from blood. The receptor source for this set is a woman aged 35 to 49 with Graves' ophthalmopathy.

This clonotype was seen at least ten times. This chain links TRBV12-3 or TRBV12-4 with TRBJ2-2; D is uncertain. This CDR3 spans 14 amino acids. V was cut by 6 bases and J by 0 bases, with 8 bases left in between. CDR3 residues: CASRKRANTGELFF. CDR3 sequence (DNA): TGTGCCAGCAGAAAAAGGGCGAACACCGGGGAGCTGTTTTTT.

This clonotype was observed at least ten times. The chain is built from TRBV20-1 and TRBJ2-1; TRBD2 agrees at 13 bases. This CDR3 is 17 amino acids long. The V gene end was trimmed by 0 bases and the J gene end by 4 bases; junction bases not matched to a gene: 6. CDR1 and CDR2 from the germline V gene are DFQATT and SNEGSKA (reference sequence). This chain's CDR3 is CSARDPGTSGIYNEQFF. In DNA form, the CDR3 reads TGCAGTGCTAGAGATCCCGGGACTAGCGGGATTTACAATGAGCAGTTCTTC.

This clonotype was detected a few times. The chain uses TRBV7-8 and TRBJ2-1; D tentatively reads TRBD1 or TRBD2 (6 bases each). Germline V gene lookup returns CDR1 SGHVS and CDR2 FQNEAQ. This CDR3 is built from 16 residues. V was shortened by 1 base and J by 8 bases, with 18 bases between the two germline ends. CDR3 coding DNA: TGTGCCAGCAGCTTAGGCTATGGGGGGCCGATTGATGAGCAGTTCTTC. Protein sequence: CASSLGYGGPIDEQFF.

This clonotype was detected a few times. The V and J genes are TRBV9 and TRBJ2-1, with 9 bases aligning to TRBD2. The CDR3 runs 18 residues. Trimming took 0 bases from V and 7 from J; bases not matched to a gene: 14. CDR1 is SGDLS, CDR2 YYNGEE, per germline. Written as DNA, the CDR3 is TGTGCCAGCAGCGTAGTTTTTAGCGGGGGCTCCATCGGGAATGAGCAGTTCTTC. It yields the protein CASSVVFSGGSIGNEQFF.

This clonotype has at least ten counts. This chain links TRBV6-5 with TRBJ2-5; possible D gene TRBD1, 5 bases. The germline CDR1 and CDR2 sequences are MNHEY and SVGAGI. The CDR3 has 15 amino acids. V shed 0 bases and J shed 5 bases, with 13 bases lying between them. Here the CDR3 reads CASSYSIGAAETQYF. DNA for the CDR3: TGTGCCAGCAGTTACTCGATAGGGGCGGCCGAGACCCAGTACTTC.

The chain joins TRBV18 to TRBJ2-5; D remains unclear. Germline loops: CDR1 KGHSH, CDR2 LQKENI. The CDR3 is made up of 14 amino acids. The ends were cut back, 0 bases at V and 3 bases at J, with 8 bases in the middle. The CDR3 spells CASSPPSTEETQYF. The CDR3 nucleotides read TGTGCCAGCTCACCACCCTCGACGGAAGAGACCCAGTACTTC.

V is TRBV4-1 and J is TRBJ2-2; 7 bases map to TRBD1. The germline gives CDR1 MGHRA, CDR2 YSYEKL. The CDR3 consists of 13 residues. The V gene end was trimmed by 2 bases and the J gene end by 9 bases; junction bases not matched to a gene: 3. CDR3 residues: CASSQTGQWELFF. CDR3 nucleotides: TGCGCCAGCAGCCAAACGGGACAGTGGGAGCTGTTTTTT.

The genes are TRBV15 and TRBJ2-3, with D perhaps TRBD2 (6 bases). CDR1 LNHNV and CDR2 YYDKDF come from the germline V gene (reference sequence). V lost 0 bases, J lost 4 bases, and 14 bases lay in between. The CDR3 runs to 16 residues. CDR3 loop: CATSRDPHRLADTQYF. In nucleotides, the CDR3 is TGTGCCACCAGCAGAGATCCCCACCGACTAGCAGATACGCAGTATTTT.

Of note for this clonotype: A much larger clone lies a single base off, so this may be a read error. The DNA for the CDR3 is TGCGCCAGCAGCTTACTCGTCACCGGGGAGCTGTTTTTT. Amino acids: CASSLLVTGELFF. The rearrangement uses TRBV5-1 and TRBJ2-2, with D unresolved. Trimming shortened V by 2 bases and J by 4 bases, and 6 bases separated the two germline ends. The germline gives CDR1 SGHRS, CDR2 YFSETQ. The CDR3 has 13 amino acids.

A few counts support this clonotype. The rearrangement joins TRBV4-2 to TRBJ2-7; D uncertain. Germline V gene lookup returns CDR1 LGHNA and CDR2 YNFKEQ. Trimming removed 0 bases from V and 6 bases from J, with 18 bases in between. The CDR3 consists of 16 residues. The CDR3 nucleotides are TGTGCCAGCAGCCAAGATTTTCCAGACCGCTCGCGCGAGCAGTACTTC. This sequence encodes CASSQDFPDRSREQYF.

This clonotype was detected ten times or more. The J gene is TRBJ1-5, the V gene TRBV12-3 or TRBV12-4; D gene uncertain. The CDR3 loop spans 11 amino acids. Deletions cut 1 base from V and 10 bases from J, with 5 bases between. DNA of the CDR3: TGTGCCAGCAGTTTAGGAGGACCCCAGCATTTT. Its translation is CASSLGGPQHF.

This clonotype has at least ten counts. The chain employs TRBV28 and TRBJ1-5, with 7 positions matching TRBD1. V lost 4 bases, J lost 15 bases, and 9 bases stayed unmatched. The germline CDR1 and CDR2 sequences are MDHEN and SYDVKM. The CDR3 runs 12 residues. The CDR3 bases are TGTGCCAGCAGTTCCAACCTCGGGGACAGGCATTTT. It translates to CASSSNLGDRHF.

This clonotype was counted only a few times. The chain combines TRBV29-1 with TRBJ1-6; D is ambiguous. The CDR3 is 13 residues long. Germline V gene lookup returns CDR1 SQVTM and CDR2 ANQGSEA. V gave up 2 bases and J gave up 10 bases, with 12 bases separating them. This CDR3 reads CSVELEGGSPLHF. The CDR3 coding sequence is TGCAGCGTTGAATTGGAGGGTGGGTCACCCCTCCACTTT.

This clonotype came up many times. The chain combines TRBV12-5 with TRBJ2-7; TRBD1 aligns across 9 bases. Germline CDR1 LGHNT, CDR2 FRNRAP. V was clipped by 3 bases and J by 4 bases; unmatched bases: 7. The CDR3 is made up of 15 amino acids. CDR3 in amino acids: CASGFRDRAFYEQYF. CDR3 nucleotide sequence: TGTGCTAGTGGTTTCCGGGACAGGGCTTTTTACGAGCAGTACTTC.

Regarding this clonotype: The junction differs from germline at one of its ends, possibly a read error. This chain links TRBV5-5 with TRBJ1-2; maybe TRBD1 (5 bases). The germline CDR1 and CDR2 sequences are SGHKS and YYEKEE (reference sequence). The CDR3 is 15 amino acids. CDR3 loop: CARSLSTGTVYGYTF. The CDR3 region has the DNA TGTGCCCGCAGCTTGAGTACAGGAACAGTCTATGGCTACACCTTC.

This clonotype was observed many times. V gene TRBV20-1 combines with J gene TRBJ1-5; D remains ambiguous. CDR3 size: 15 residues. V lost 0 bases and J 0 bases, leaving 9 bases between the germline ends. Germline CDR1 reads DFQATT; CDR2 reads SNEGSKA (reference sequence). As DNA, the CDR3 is TGCAGTGCTAGAGAACTGGCAGATAGCAATCAGCCCCAGCATTTT. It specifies CSARELADSNQPQHF.

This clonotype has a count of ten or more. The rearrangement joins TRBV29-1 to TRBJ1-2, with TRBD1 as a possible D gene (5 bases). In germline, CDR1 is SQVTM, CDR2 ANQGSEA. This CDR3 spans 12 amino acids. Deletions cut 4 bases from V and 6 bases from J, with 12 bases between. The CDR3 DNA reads TGCAGCGTTGGCAGGGCAGTTGATGGCTACACCTTC. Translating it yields CSVGRAVDGYTF.

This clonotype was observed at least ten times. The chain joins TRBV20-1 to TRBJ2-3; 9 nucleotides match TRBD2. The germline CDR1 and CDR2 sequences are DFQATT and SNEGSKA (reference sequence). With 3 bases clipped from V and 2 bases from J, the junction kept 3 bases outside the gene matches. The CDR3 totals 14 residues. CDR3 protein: CSASLAGTTDTQYF. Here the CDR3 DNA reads TGCAGTGCTAGCCTAGCGGGGACCACAGATACGCAGTATTTT.

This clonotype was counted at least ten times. In DNA, the CDR3 is TGTGCCAGCAGCTTAGCCGGGACAGGGGTTAACTATGGCTACACCTTC. It translates to CASSLAGTGVNYGYTF. This sequence joins TRBV7-9 and TRBJ1-2; TRBD1 matches at 10 bases. The CDR3 has 16 amino acids. Germline values: CDR1 SEHNR, CDR2 FQNEAQ (reference sequence). The V and J ends lost 0 bases and 1 base, in that order; junction bases with no gene match: 2.

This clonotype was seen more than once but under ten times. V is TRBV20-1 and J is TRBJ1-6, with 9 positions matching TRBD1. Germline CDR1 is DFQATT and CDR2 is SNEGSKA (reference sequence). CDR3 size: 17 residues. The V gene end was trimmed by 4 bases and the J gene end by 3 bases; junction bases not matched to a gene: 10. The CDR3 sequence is CSATLRQGGHYNSPLHF. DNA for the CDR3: TGCAGTGCTACCCTGAGACAGGGGGGACACTATAATTCACCCCTCCACTTT.

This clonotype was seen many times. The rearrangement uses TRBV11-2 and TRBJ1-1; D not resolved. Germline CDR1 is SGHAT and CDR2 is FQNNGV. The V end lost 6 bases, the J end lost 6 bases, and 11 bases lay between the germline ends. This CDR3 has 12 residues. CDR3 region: CASSWTSSEAFF. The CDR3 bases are TGTGCCAGCAGTTGGACGAGCTCTGAAGCTTTCTTT.

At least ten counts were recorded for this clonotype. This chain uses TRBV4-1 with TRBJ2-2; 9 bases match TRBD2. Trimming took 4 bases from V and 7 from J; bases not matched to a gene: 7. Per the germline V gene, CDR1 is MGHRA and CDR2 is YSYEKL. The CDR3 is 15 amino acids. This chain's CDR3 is CASSRAGGGIGELFF. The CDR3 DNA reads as TGCGCCAGCAGCCGAGCGGGGGGAGGCATCGGGGAGCTGTTTTTT.

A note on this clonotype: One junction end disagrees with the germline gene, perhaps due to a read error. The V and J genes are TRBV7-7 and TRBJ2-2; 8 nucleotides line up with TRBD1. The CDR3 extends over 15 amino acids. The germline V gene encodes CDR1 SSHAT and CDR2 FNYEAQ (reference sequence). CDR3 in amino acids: CASSWGQANTGELFF. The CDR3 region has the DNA TGTGCTAGCAGTTGGGGACAGGCGAACACCGGGGAGCTGTTTTTT.

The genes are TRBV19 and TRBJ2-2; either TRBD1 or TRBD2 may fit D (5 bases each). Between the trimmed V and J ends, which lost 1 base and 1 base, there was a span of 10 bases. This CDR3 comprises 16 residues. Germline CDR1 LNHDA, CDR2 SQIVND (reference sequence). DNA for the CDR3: TGTGCCAGTAGTATAGGGATGGGGGAGAACACCGGGGAGCTGTTTTTT. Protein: CASSIGMGENTGELFF.

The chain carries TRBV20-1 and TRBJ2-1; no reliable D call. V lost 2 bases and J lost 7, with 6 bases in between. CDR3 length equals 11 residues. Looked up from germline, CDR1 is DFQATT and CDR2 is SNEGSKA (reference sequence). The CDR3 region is CSARRQNEQFF. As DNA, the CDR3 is TGCAGTGCTAGACGGCAAAATGAGCAGTTCTTC.

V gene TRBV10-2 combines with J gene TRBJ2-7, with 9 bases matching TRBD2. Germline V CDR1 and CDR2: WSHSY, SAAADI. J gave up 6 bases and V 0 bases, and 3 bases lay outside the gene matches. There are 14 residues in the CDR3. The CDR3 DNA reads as TGCGCCAGCAGTGAGTCGAAACTAGCGGGCGAGCAGTACTTC. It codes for CASSESKLAGEQYF.